This TCR beta chain emerged from a study of blood T cell repertoires in COVID-19. A single count supports this clone. The germline CDR1 and CDR2 sequences are SQVTM and ANQGSEA. Trimming left V 7 bases short and J 4 bases short, with 13 bases between. The CDR3 extends over 12 amino acids. The protocol was immunoSEQ multiplex PCR, while the TCRdb copy is restricted to in-frame clones and leaves out a portion. The data contain some 460,000 clones, 70% to 90% of them singletons. The chain combines TRBV29-1 with TRBJ1-2; D gene unclear. This TCR derives from a young woman with acute COVID-19. The sample was PBMCs or T cells enriched from blood (not recorded which). CDR3 coding DNA: TGCAGCGCAGCCCCCCTTAGCTATGGCTACACCTTC. This gives the protein CSAAPLSYGYTF.